This entry lists 27 T cell receptor beta chains sequenced from one sample in a study of blood T cells in healthy people across ages. A sample-barcoded 5' primer and a J-beta primer mix were used in a second PCR of roughly 7 to 11 cycles. Each CDR3 protein gets one entry after TCRdb re-called the 5' RACE reads with MiXCR. The profile covers about 1.4 million distinct CDR3 sequences, with 55% to 75% appearing a single time and 6.5% to 8.5% taken by the ten largest. The sequenced sample consisted of blood. These receptors originate from a man aged 18 to 30 in good health.

This clonotype came up a few times. The V gene is TRBV29-1, the J gene TRBJ2-5; D assignment may be TRBD1 or TRBD2 (7 bases each). The CDR3 contains 13 residues. Between the trimmed V and J ends, which lost 4 bases and 2 bases, there was a span of 11 bases. Germline loops: CDR1 SQVTM, CDR2 ANQGSEA. The CDR3 DNA sequence: TGCAGCGTTGGACAGGGACTACAAGAGACCCAGTACTTC. This codes for CSVGQGLQETQYF.

This clonotype came up once. V usage is TRBV27 and J usage is TRBJ2-2, with unresolved D. CDR1 is MNHEY, CDR2 SMNVEV, per germline (reference sequence). This CDR3 contains 14 residues. Between the trimmed V and J ends, which lost 5 bases and 2 bases, there was a span of 9 bases. CDR3 sequence: CASSVDLNTGELFF. The DNA for the CDR3 is TGTGCCAGCAGTGTGGACCTCAACACCGGGGAGCTGTTTTTT.

The chain links TRBV2 to TRBJ2-1; D possibly corresponds to TRBD1 (6 bases). Per germline, CDR1 SNHLY and CDR2 FYNNEI. Trimming shortened V by 6 bases and J by 7 bases, and 22 bases separated the two germline ends. The CDR3 sequence is 16 residues long. For the CDR3, the DNA is TGTGCCAGCAGCCCCAGGGGTGCGGCCTCGGGAAATGAGCAGTTCTTC. This translates into CASSPRGAASGNEQFF.

Points on this clonotype: One end of the junction varies from germline; a read error may be responsible. The DNA for the CDR3 is TGTGCCAGCAGTTTGCTTACAACCTACAGTGAGCAGTTCTTC. Its protein product is CASSLLTTYSEQFF. The chain combines TRBV27 with TRBJ2-1, with unresolved D. CDR1 is MNHEY and CDR2 is SMNVEV in the germline V gene (reference sequence). The CDR3 runs 14 residues.

This clonotype occurred once. The chain couples TRBV9 to TRBJ2-5; D uncertain. The last part of the DNA fits TRBJ2-7 better; the J call may be wrong. Per germline, CDR1 SGDLS and CDR2 YYNGEE. This CDR3 is 12 amino acids long. The CDR3 spells CASSTNTYEQYF. The CDR3 DNA reads as TGTGCCAGCAGCACAAACACCTACGAGCAGTACTTC.

This chain uses TRBV29-1 with TRBJ2-7; D is unclear. The germline gives CDR1 SQVTM, CDR2 ANQGSEA. V gave up 5 bases and J gave up 5 bases, with 19 bases separating them. The CDR3 is made up of 14 amino acids. This CDR3 is CSVSDLPDGDEQYF. The DNA of the CDR3 is TGCAGCGTTTCCGACCTGCCCGATGGAGACGAGCAGTACTTC.

The chain combines TRBV4-1 with TRBJ2-5; no definite D call. The V end lost 0 bases, the J end lost 12 bases, and 11 bases lay between the germline ends. CDR3 length equals 12 residues. The germline V gene encodes CDR1 MGHRA and CDR2 YSYEKL. The CDR3 DNA follows: TGCGCCAGCAGCCAAGATCAACTTGTGGAGTACTTC. Translating gives CASSQDQLVEYF.

CDR3 sequence (DNA): TGCGCCAGCAGCCAAGCGGGACTAGCGGGGCCCACAGATACGCAGTATTTT. The encoded protein is CASSQAGLAGPTDTQYF. The chain is built from TRBV4-3 and TRBJ2-3; 13 bases line up with TRBD2. The CDR3 spans 17 residues. CDR1 and CDR2 from the germline V gene are LGHNA and YSLEER. With 1 base clipped from V and 2 bases from J, the junction kept 3 bases outside the gene matches.

This sequence joins TRBV6-5 and TRBJ2-5; 8 positions agree with TRBD2. The CDR3 consists of 18 residues. The J segment lost 3 bases and the V segment lost 2 bases, leaving 14 bases of the junction unmatched. The germline V gene has CDR1 MNHEY and CDR2 SVGAGI. The CDR3 DNA follows: TGTGCCAGCAGTTACGGGGTACCCTCGGGACTAGGAAAAGAGACCCAGTACTTC. This gives the protein CASSYGVPSGLGKETQYF.

V gene TRBV11-2 combines with J gene TRBJ1-1; the D is unclear. This CDR3 spans 16 amino acids. Trimming pared 3 bases from V and 1 base from J, leaving 15 bases between. The germline gives CDR1 SGHAT, CDR2 FQNNGV. The CDR3 DNA reads as TGTGCCAGCAGCTTCCTGACACCCACACAGAACACTGAAGCTTTCTTT. This encodes CASSFLTPTQNTEAFF.

The chain links TRBV12-3 or TRBV12-4 to TRBJ2-1, with D perhaps TRBD1 or TRBD2 (6 bases each). This CDR3 region has 15 residues. V gave up 7 bases and J gave up 5 bases, with 18 bases separating them. In DNA form, the CDR3 reads TGTGCCAGCACCCCAGGGGAGGCTTGGAACAATGAGCAGTTCTTC. The encoded protein is CASTPGEAWNNEQFF.

The chain has TRBV6-5 and TRBJ2-1; 10 bases fit TRBD1. The junction had 7 bases not matched to a gene; V was cut back by 5 bases and J by 9 bases. This CDR3 has 14 residues. Germline V gives CDR1 MNHEY, CDR2 SVGAGI. CDR3: CASSSRDRGGEQFF. CDR3 bases: TGTGCCAGCAGTAGCCGGGACAGGGGTGGTGAGCAGTTCTTC.

The chain has TRBV7-9 and TRBJ2-1; 9 bases align to TRBD1. The J call may be in error: the DNA end matches TRBJ2-7 better. CDR3 size: 14 residues. Germline V CDR1 and CDR2: SEHNR, FQNEAQ (reference sequence). This CDR3 is CASSAGTGWYEQYF. CDR3 nucleotides: TGTGCCAGCAGCGCAGGGACAGGGTGGTACGAGCAGTACTTC.

The CDR3 DNA reads as TGTGCCAGCAGTGACCCAAAAGGGCACCAAGAGACCCAGTACTTC. This codes for CASSDPKGHQETQYF. This chain connects TRBV25-1 to TRBJ2-5; D is undetermined. The CDR3 loop spans 15 amino acids. The germline gives CDR1 MGHDK, CDR2 SYGVNS. With 3 bases removed from V and 0 bases from J, the gap between germline ends came to 11 bases.

Only a few counts were recorded for this clonotype. This rearrangement joins TRBV6-5 to TRBJ2-7, with D possibly being TRBD2 (5 bases). V was shortened by 5 bases and J by 10 bases, with 15 bases between the two germline ends. CDR3 size: 12 residues. Germline values: CDR1 MNHEY, CDR2 SVGAGI. CDR3 sequence reads: CASSASLEEQYF. CDR3 DNA: TGTGCCAGCAGTGCATCACTAGAAGAACAGTACTTC.

The V gene is TRBV16, the J gene TRBJ1-3; 10 bases align to TRBD1. The CDR3 has 16 residues. CDR1 is KGHSY, CDR2 FQNENV, per germline. Trimming took 4 bases from V and 3 from J; bases not matched to a gene: 6. This CDR3 is CASSRRQGAFGNTIYF. The CDR3 DNA is TGTGCCAGCAGCCGGCGACAGGGGGCGTTTGGAAACACCATATATTTT.

This clonotype came up a few times. A read error may explain this, as a much larger clone is one base away. V and J are TRBV20-1 and TRBJ2-1, with 7 bases fitting TRBD2. The tail of the sequence fits TRBJ2-7 better, so the J call may be wrong. Germline V CDR1 and CDR2: DFQATT, SNEGSKA (reference sequence). The CDR3 runs 15 residues. DNA for the CDR3: TGCAGTGCGGTTGCGGGGCTAGCGGTCTACAATGAGCAGTACTTC. Translating it yields CSAVAGLAVYNEQYF.

V usage is TRBV14 and J usage is TRBJ2-1; 11 bases agree with TRBD2. The CDR3 extends over 16 amino acids. V shed 2 bases and J 4 bases; nucleotides not matched to a gene: 4. CDR1 is SGHDN and CDR2 is FVKESK in the germline V gene. In nucleotides, the CDR3 is TGTGCCAGCAGCCAACTAGCGGGGGGAATTTACAATGAGCAGTTCTTC. This codes for CASSQLAGGIYNEQFF. Drawing the rest from reference TRBV14 and TRBJ2-1, the complete variable domain is EAGVTQFPSHSVIEKGQTVTLRCDPISGHDNLYWYRRVMGKEIKFLLHFVKESKQDESGMPNNRFLAERTGGTYSTLKVQPAELEDSGVYFCASSQLAGGIYNEQFFGPGTRLTVL.

The V and J genes are TRBV20-1 and TRBJ2-7, with D tentatively TRBD2 (6 bases). Germline CDR1 is DFQATT and CDR2 is SNEGSKA (reference sequence). The CDR3 consists of 12 residues. V was trimmed by 0 bases and J by 10 bases, leaving 13 bases between them. The DNA for the CDR3 is TGCAGTGCTAGAGAGGGGGGAGTGGCCCAGTACTTC. Translating gives CSAREGGVAQYF.

This chain connects TRBV6-2 or TRBV6-3 to TRBJ1-1, with a weak D call TRBD1 (6 bases). From germline, CDR1 is MNHEY and CDR2 SVGEGT. The CDR3 covers 13 residues. V dropped 2 bases and J dropped 4 bases, with 8 bases sitting between them. CDR3 in DNA: TGTGCCAGCAGTTACCAGGGGCGCACTGAAGCTTTCTTT. Protein product: CASSYQGRTEAFF.

The V gene is TRBV29-1, the J gene TRBJ2-1; TRBD2 aligns across 11 bases. The CDR3 sequence is 14 residues long. Germline assignment: CDR1 SQVTM and CDR2 ANQGSEA. The junction had 8 bases not matched to a gene; V was cut back by 6 bases and J by 7 bases. The CDR3 is CSVMGLAVGNEQFF. The CDR3 region has the DNA TGCAGCGTGATGGGACTAGCGGTCGGTAATGAGCAGTTCTTC.

This chain joins TRBV4-2 and TRBJ1-1; D gene uncertain. The V end lost 0 bases, the J end lost 2 bases, and 7 bases lay between the germline ends. Germline CDR1 and CDR2: LGHNA and YNFKEQ. The CDR3 is 14 amino acids. CDR3 in amino acids: CASSQDRFNTEAFF. CDR3 bases: TGTGCCAGCAGCCAAGACAGGTTCAACACTGAAGCTTTCTTT.

This clonotype has just a few counts. The chain couples TRBV3-1 to TRBJ2-7; the D gene could be TRBD1 or TRBD2 (5 bases each). There are 14 residues in the CDR3. Germline V gene sequence: CDR1 LGHDT, CDR2 YNNKEL (reference sequence). Trimming removed 2 bases at V and 3 bases at J, with 11 bases between. The DNA of the CDR3 is TGTGCCAGCAGCCAAACGGGACGAGGCTACGAGCAGTACTTC. Residues: CASSQTGRGYEQYF.

The chain couples TRBV5-5 to TRBJ1-4; D is possibly TRBD1 (6 bases). The CDR3 has 15 residues. Germline-derived CDR1 and CDR2 are SGHKS and YYEKEE (reference sequence). Trimming left V 0 bases short and J 8 bases short, with 14 bases between. The CDR3 is CASSLARGAREKLFF. In nucleotides, the CDR3 is TGTGCCAGCAGCTTGGCCCGGGGGGCTCGGGAAAAACTGTTTTTT.

The V gene is TRBV12-3 or TRBV12-4, the J gene TRBJ2-3; TRBD2 might be the D (5 bases). The CDR3 length is 15 residues. Trimming left V 6 bases short and J 5 bases short, with 18 bases between. The CDR3 loop is CASRNRTGTKDTQYF. In DNA form, the CDR3 reads TGTGCCAGCAGGAACCGGACGGGAACAAAAGATACGCAGTATTTT.

This clonotype was seen just once. V gene TRBV7-9 combines with J gene TRBJ2-7; 8 bases are a match to TRBD1. This CDR3 is built from 15 residues. J gave up 0 bases and V 4 bases, and 5 bases lay outside the gene matches. Germline loops: CDR1 SEHNR, CDR2 FQNEAQ (reference sequence). The CDR3 DNA reads TGTGCCAGCAGCTACCTGGACAGGGACTCCTACGAGCAGTACTTC. This encodes CASSYLDRDSYEQYF. Full variable domain (rest looked up from reference TRBV7-9 and TRBJ2-7): DTGVSQNPRHKITKRGQNVTFRCDPISEHNRLYWYRQTLGQGPEFLTYFQNEAQLEKSRLLSDRFSAERPKGSFSTLEIQRTEQGDSAMYLCASSYLDRDSYEQYFGPGTRLTVT.

V gene TRBV2 combines with J gene TRBJ2-4; 13 bases map to TRBD2. The assigned J gene may be wrong: the sequence end matches TRBJ2-7 better. This CDR3 is 18 amino acids long. The V gene's germline CDR1 is SNHLY and CDR2 FYNNEI. The CDR3 protein is CASSDTPGTSGTFYEQYF. In nucleotides, the CDR3 is TGTGCCAGCAGTGACACACCCGGGACTAGCGGGACCTTCTACGAGCAGTACTTC.